These 8 T cell receptor beta chains originate from one sample sequenced in a study of blood T cells in healthy people across ages. A J-beta primer mix and a sample-barcoded 5' primer were used in a second PCR of about 7 to 11 cycles. TCRdb reprocessed the 5' RACE reads with MiXCR, giving one entry per CDR3 protein. The sample shows 750,000 to 950,000 distinct CDR3 sequences, about 53% of them seen only once. Input material: blood. Receptor source: a man aged 80 or over in good health.

This clonotype appeared a few times. This rearrangement joins TRBV27 to TRBJ1-2; 9 nucleotides agree with TRBD1. The CDR3 has 14 amino acids. Germline CDR1 MNHEY, CDR2 SMNVEV (reference sequence). V lost 8 bases and J lost 4; bases outside the gene matches: 8. The DNA for the CDR3 is TGTGCCAGCCGTTCCCGGGACAGGGTCTATGGCTACACCTTC. Amino acid sequence: CASRSRDRVYGYTF.

V and J are TRBV29-1 and TRBJ2-3; 10 nucleotides match TRBD2. V was pared by 7 bases and J by 5 bases, with 15 bases of the junction left unmatched. The CDR3 totals 16 residues. Per germline, CDR1 SQVTM and CDR2 ANQGSEA. CDR3 nucleotide sequence: TGCAGCGCCTCCCGGGCTAGCGGGGGTCCTGGAGATACGCAGTATTTT. This encodes CSASRASGGPGDTQYF.

This clonotype was seen a handful of times. The chain couples TRBV29-1 to TRBJ2-7, with TRBD2 identical over 8 bases. Per germline, CDR1 SQVTM and CDR2 ANQGSEA. Trimming cost V 3 bases and J 5 bases; bases outside gene matches: 9. The CDR3 runs 14 residues. The CDR3 sequence: CSVDSGRGGDEQYF. In DNA form, the CDR3 reads TGCAGCGTTGACTCCGGGAGGGGTGGCGACGAGCAGTACTTC.

This clonotype occurred a few times. This rearrangement joins TRBV11-2 to TRBJ2-1; 8 nucleotides match TRBD2. The J segment lost 4 bases and the V segment lost 5 bases, leaving 10 bases of the junction unmatched. Germline lookup yields CDR1 SGHAT and CDR2 FQNNGV. This CDR3 has 16 residues. The CDR3 region has the DNA TGTGCCAGCAGCGCCGACCCTCCGGGGGGGTACAATGAGCAGTTCTTC. It codes for CASSADPPGGYNEQFF.

About this clonotype: This could be a read error, since a much larger clone is one nucleotide away. The chain combines TRBV29-1 with TRBJ2-7, with TRBD2 matching 9 bases. With V trimmed by 5 bases and J by 0 bases, 5 bases remained unmatched. Germline-derived CDR1 and CDR2 are SQVTM and ANQGSEA. This CDR3 comprises 14 residues. Written as DNA, the CDR3 is TGCAGCGTTAGAAGCGGGGGGAGCTCCTACGAGCAGTACTTC. Its protein is CSVRSGGSSYEQYF.

The V gene is TRBV5-1, the J gene TRBJ2-3, with TRBD2 matching over 8 bases. The CDR3 has 17 residues. CDR1 and CDR2 (germline): SGHRS, YFSETQ. V shed 1 base, J shed 1 base, and the junction held 8 bases outside the gene matches. CDR3 loop: CASSLRQREGRTDTQYF. CDR3 sequence (DNA): TGCGCCAGCAGCTTGCGTCAACGGGAGGGCCGCACAGATACGCAGTATTTT.

V gene TRBV5-5 combines with J gene TRBJ2-3, with 12 bases fitting TRBD2. After removal of 3 bases from V and 6 bases from J, the junction contained 11 bases not matched to a gene. Germline loops: CDR1 SGHKS, CDR2 YYEKEE (reference sequence). The CDR3 has 17 amino acids. The CDR3 DNA reads as TGTGCCAGCAGCTCCGCGACTAGCGGGAGAAGGGCCGATACGCAGTATTTT. It yields the protein CASSSATSGRRADTQYF. The full variable domain, with the rest looked up from reference TRBV5-5 and TRBJ2-3, is DAGVTQSPTHLIKTRGQQVTLRCSPISGHKSVSWYQQVLGQGPQFIFQYYEKEERGRGNFPDRFSARQFPNYSSELNVNALLLGDSALYLCASSSATSGRRADTQYFGPGTRLTVL.

There are a few counts of this clonotype. The chain carries TRBV5-1 and TRBJ2-3; 8 bases are shared with TRBD2. Germline CDR1 reads SGHRS; CDR2 reads YFSETQ. Losses at the gene ends were 3 bases for V and 4 bases for J; bases not matched to a gene: 7. The CDR3 is 15 amino acids. CDR3 sequence: CASSSTSVLPDTQYF. The DNA of the CDR3 is TGCGCCAGCAGCTCGACTAGCGTTTTACCAGATACGCAGTATTTT. Based on the CDR3 plus reference TRBV5-1 and TRBJ2-3, the full variable domain is KAGVTQTPRYLIKTRGQQVTLSCSPISGHRSVSWYQQTPGQGLQFLFEYFSETQRNKGNFPGRFSGRQFSNSRSEMNVSTLELGDSALYLCASSSTSVLPDTQYFGPGTRLTVL.